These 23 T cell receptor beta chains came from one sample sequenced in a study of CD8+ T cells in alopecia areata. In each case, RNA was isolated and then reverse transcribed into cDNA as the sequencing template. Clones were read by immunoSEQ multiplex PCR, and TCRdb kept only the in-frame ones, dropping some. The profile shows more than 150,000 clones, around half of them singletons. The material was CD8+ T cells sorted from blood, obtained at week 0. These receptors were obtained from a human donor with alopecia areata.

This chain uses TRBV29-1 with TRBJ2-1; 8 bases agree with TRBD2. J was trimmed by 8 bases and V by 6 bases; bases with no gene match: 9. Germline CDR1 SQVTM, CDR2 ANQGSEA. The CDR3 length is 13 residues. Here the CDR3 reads CSVLGGAIDEQFF. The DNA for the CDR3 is TGCAGCGTGCTCGGGGGGGCCATAGATGAGCAGTTCTTC.

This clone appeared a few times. This CDR3 is CASSAGRVSSYNEQFF. CDR3 DNA: TGTGCCAGCAGCGCGGGACGGGTAAGCTCCTACAATGAGCAGTTCTTC. The gene calls are TRBV7-2 and TRBJ2-1; a possible D gene is TRBD2 (6 bases). The CDR3 runs to 16 residues. Trimming shortened V by 5 bases and J by 0 bases, and 14 bases separated the two germline ends. Germline CDR1 is SGHTA and CDR2 is FQGNSA.

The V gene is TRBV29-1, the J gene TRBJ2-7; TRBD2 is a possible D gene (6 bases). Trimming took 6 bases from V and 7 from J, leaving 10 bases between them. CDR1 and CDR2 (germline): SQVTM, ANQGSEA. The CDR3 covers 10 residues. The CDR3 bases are TGCAGCGTCGCCAGCGGGGAGCAGTACTTC. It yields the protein CSVASGEQYF.

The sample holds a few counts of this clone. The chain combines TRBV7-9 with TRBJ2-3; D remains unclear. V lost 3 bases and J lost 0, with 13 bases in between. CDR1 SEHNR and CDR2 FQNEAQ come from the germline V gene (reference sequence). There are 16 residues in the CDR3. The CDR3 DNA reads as TGTGCCAGCAGCTTCCCGCCCGACTCTAGCACAGATACGCAGTATTTT. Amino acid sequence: CASSFPPDSSTDTQYF.

The CDR3 reads CASSLGAPATDTQYF. CDR3 bases: TGTGCCAGCAGCTTAGGTGCTCCAGCCACAGATACGCAGTATTTT. J is TRBJ2-3 and V is TRBV7-8; D ambiguous. This CDR3 comprises 15 residues. Trimming took off 1 base at V and 2 bases at J, with 10 bases between the two ends. Germline assignment: CDR1 SGHVS and CDR2 FQNEAQ. Supplemented by reference TRBV7-8 and TRBJ2-3, the full variable domain reads GAGVSQSPRYKVAKRGQDVALRCDPISGHVSLFWYQQALGQGPEFLTYFQNEAQLDKSGLPSDRFFAERPEGSVSTLKIQRTQQEDSAVYLCASSLGAPATDTQYFGPGTRLTVL.

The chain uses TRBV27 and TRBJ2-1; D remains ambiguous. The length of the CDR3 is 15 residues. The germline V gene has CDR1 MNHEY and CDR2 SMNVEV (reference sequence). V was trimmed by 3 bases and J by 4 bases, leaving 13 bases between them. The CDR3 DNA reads TGTGCCAGCAGTTTTACAGACTTACCATACAATGAGCAGTTCTTC. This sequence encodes CASSFTDLPYNEQFF.

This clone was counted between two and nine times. The DNA for the CDR3 is TGTGCCAGCGCGATCCGGAGCTCCAGGGAGACCCAGTACTTC. The encoded protein is CASAIRSSRETQYF. V and J are TRBV25-1 and TRBJ2-5, with D hard to call. V was clipped by 8 bases and J by 5 bases, with 18 bases between them. The germline CDR1 and CDR2 sequences are MGHDK and SYGVNS. The CDR3 has 14 amino acids.

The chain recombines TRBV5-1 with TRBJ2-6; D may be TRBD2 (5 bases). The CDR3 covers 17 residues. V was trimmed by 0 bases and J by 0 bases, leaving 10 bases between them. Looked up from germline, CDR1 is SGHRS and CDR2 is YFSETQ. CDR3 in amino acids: CASSLDVRASGANVLTF. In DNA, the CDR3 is TGCGCCAGCAGCTTGGATGTGAGGGCCTCTGGGGCCAACGTCCTGACTTTC.

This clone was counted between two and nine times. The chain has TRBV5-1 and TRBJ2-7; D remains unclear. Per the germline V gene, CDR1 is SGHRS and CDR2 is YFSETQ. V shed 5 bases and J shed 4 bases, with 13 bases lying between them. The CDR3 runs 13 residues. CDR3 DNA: TGCGCCAGCAGAGGGCCCGGGCGGTACGAGCAGTACTTC. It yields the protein CASRGPGRYEQYF.

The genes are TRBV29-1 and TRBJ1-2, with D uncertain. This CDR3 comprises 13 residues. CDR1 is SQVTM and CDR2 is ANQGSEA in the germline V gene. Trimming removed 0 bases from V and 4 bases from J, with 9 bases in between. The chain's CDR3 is CSVEDPGSYGYTF. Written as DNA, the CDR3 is TGCAGCGTTGAAGATCCGGGGTCCTATGGCTACACCTTC.

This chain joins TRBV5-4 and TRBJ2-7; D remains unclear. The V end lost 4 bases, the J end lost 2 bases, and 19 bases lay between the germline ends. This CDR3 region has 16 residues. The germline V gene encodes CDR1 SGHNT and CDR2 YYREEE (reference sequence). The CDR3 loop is CASSPGRSGRTYEQYF. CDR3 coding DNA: TGTGCCAGCAGCCCGGGTCGGTCAGGTCGGACCTACGAGCAGTACTTC.

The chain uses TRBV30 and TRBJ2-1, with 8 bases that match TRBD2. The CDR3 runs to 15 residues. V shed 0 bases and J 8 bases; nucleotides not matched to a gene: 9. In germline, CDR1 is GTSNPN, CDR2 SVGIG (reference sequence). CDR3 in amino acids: CAWSVGSGGADEQFF. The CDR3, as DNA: TGTGCCTGGAGTGTAGGTTCCGGGGGGGCGGATGAGCAGTTCTTC. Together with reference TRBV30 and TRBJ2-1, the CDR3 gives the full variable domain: SQTIHQWPATLVQPVGSPLSLECTVEGTSNPNLYWYRQAAGRGLQLLFYSVGIGQISSEVPQNLSASRPQDRQFILSSKKLLLSDSGFYLCAWSVGSGGADEQFFGPGTRLTVL.

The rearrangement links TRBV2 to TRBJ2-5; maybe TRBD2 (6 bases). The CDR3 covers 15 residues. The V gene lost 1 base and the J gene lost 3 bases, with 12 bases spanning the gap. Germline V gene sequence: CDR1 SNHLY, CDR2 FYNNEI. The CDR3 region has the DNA TGTGCCAGCAGTGAAGTACCGACGGGGGAAGAGACCCAGTACTTC. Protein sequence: CASSEVPTGEETQYF.

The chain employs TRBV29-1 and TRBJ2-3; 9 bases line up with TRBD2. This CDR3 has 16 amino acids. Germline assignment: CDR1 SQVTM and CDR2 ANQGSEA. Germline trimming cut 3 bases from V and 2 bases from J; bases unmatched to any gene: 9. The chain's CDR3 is CSVERITSGSTDTQYF. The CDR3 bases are TGCAGCGTTGAGAGGATTACTAGCGGGTCCACAGATACGCAGTATTTT.

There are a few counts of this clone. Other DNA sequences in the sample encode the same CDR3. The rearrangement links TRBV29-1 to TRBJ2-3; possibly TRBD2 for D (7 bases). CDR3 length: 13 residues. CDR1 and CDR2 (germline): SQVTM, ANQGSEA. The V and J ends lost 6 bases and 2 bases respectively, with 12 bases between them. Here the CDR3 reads CSVQGGDTDTQYF. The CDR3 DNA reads TGCAGCGTACAAGGGGGGGACACAGATACGCAGTATTTT.

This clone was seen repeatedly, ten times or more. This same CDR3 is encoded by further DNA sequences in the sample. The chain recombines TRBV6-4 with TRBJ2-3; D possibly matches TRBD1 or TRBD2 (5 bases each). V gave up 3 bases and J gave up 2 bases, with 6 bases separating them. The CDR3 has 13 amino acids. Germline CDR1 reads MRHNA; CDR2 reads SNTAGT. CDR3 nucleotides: TGTGCCAGCAGTGAAGGGACCACAGATACGCAGTATTTT. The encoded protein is CASSEGTTDTQYF.

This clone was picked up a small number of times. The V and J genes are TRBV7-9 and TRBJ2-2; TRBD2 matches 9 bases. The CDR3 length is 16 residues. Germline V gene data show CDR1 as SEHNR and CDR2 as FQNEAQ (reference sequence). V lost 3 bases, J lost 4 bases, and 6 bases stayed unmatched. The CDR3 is CASSFQRGVLTGELFF. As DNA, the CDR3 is TGTGCCAGCAGCTTCCAGCGGGGGGTCCTCACCGGGGAGCTGTTTTTT.

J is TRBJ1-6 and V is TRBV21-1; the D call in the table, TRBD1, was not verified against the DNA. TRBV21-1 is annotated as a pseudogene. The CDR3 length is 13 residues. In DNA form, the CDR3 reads TGTGCCAGCATAGGAGGGGGCGAATCACCCCTCCACTTT. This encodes CASIGGGESPLHF.

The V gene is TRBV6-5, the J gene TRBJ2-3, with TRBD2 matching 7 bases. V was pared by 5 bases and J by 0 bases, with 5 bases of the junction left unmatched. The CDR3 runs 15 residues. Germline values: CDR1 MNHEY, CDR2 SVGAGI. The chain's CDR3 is CASSPSGDSTDTQYF. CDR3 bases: TGTGCCAGCAGTCCCAGCGGGGATAGCACAGATACGCAGTATTTT.

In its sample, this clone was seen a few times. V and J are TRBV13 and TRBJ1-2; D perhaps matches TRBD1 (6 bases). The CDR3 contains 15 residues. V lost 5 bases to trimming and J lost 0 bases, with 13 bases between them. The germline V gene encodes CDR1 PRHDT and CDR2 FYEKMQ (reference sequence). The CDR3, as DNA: TGTGCCAGCAGCGCCGGACAGATAGCTAACTATGGCTACACCTTC. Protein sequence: CASSAGQIANYGYTF.

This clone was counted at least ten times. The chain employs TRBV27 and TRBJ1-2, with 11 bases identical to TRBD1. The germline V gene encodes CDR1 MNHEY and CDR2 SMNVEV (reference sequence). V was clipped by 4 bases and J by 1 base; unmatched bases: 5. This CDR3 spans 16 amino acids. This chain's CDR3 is CASSSGQGAYNYGYTF. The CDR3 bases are TGTGCCAGCAGTTCCGGACAGGGGGCATATAACTATGGCTACACCTTC.

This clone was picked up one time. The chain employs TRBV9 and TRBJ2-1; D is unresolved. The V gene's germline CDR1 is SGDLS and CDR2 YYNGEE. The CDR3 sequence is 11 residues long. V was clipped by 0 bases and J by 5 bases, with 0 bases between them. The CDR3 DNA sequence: TGTGCCAGCAGCGTAGACAATGAGCAGTTCTTC. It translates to CASSVDNEQFF.

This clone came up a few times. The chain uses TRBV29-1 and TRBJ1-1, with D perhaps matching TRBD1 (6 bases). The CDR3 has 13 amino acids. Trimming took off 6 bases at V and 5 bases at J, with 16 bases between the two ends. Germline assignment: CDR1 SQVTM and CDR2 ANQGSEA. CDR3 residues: CSVEQGLGTEAFF. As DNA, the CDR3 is TGCAGCGTCGAACAGGGATTAGGAACTGAAGCTTTCTTT.